These 31 T cell receptor beta chains were all obtained from the same sample, sequenced in a study of regulatory T cells in long-lasting Graves disease. In building TCR beta libraries, iRepertoire HTBI primers were used together with Arm-PCR of CDR3 regions. TCRdb reprocessed the multiplex PCR reads via MiXCR and lists one record per CDR3 protein. The sample contains fewer than 450,000 distinct CDR3 sequences, approximately 16% of which appear only once. Time point noted: newly diagnosed GD, antithyroid drugs for less than 3 months. Extracted PBMC RNA gave rise to the TCR library. The same data also went into a second study, on T cells in Graves' hyperthyroidism and ophthalmopathy.

The material was peripheral blood mononuclear cells (PBMCs), obtained at new diagnosis, from a patient treated with antithyroid drugs. Receptors were obtained from a woman in her thirties or forties with Graves disease.

J is TRBJ2-7 and V is TRBV6-1, with 7 bases matching TRBD2. Germline loops: CDR1 MNHNS, CDR2 SASEGT. The CDR3 has 15 amino acids. V lost 8 bases to trimming and J lost 0 bases; unmatched junction nucleotides: 10. The CDR3 is CASASLAANSYEQYF. DNA for the CDR3: TGTGCCAGCGCCTCCCTAGCGGCTAACTCCTACGAGCAGTACTTC.

This clonotype has at least ten counts. The CDR3 protein is CASSLGLTGEKYDEQFF. The CDR3 nucleotides read TGTGCCAGCAGCTTAGGGCTAACGGGAGAGAAATACGATGAGCAGTTCTTC. The V call is TRBV11-3, the J call TRBJ2-1; a weak D match, TRBD2 (6 bases). Trimming removed 1 base from V and 8 bases from J, with 21 bases in between. CDR3 length: 17 amino acids. Germline V lookup: CDR1 SGHNT, CDR2 YENEEA. Drawing the rest from reference TRBV11-3 and TRBJ2-1, the complete variable domain is EAGVVQSPRYKIIEKKQPVAFWCNPISGHNTLYWYLQNLGQGPELLIRYENEEAVDDSQLPKDRFSAERLKGVDSTLKIQPAELGDSAVYLCASSLGLTGEKYDEQFFGPGTRLTVL.

This clonotype turned up a few times. With a much larger clone just one base away, this may be a read error. The V and J genes are TRBV27 and TRBJ2-7; D possibly corresponds to TRBD2 (6 bases). The CDR3 totals 15 residues. The V gene's germline CDR1 is MNHEY and CDR2 SMNVEV (reference sequence). As DNA, the CDR3 is TGTGCCAGCAGTTTGTCCGGGATGGGACTTTACGGGCAGTACTTC. It yields the protein CASSLSGMGLYGQYF.

This clonotype was observed a handful of times. V usage is TRBV5-6 and J usage is TRBJ1-2; no definite D call. CDR1 SGHDT and CDR2 YYEEEE come from the germline V gene. The germline V and J ends were trimmed by 2 bases and 13 bases, with 24 bases remaining between them. The length of the CDR3 is 15 residues. The CDR3 nucleotides read TGTGCCAGCAGCTTAGGCGGGCAGAGGTCCCTTGGTTGCACCTTC. It translates to CASSLGGQRSLGCTF.

A few counts support this clonotype. Just one base apart from a much larger clone, this may be a read error. The rearrangement links TRBV12-3 or TRBV12-4 to TRBJ2-1, with D possibly matching TRBD1 (6 bases). The CDR3 is made up of 12 amino acids. The CDR3, as DNA: TGTGCCTGCAGAACAGGGAACAATGAGCAGTTCTTC. Protein product: CACRTGNNEQFF.

This chain uses TRBV19 with TRBJ2-4; 7 nucleotides agree with TRBD1. The junction had 5 bases not matched to a gene; V was cut back by 4 bases and J by 2 bases. There are 15 residues in the CDR3. CDR1 is LNHDA, CDR2 SQIVND, per germline (reference sequence). The CDR3 DNA is TGTGCCAGTAGTACCCTGGACAGGCCCAAAAACATTCAGTACTTC. Translating it yields CASSTLDRPKNIQYF.

This clonotype was recorded many times. The genes are TRBV11-1 and TRBJ2-5; 14 positions match TRBD2. Trimming at V came to 1 base and at J to 6 bases, leaving 10 bases not matched to a gene. Germline CDR1 reads SGHAT; CDR2 reads FQDESV (reference sequence). CDR3 length: 18 residues. The CDR3: CASSLGTGTSGSVKTQYF. The CDR3 DNA reads TGTGCCAGCAGCTTAGGCACCGGGACTAGCGGGAGCGTGAAGACCCAGTACTTC.

The chain carries TRBV7-2 and TRBJ2-7; 7 bases map to TRBD2. V dropped 1 base and J dropped 3; count of bases not matched to a gene: 9. In germline, CDR1 is SGHTA, CDR2 FQGNSA. The CDR3 is 16 amino acids. The CDR3 here is CASSLGYSSGNYEQYF. CDR3 in DNA: TGTGCCAGCAGCTTAGGATACTCTAGCGGAAACTACGAGCAGTACTTC.

At least ten counts were recorded for this clonotype. This chain connects TRBV12-3 or TRBV12-4 to TRBJ1-1; D uncertain. The length of the CDR3 is 12 residues. V was pared by 7 bases and J by 5 bases, with 11 bases between. The CDR3 bases are TGTGCCAGCACGATATATGGGACTGAAGCTTTCTTT. Translated, it gives CASTIYGTEAFF.

On this clonotype itself: It is likely a read error: a sequence one base away is far more abundant. The chain joins TRBV3-1 to TRBJ2-7; no reliable D call. Trimming shortened V by 2 bases and J by 0 bases, and 2 bases separated the two germline ends. Germline values: CDR1 LGHDT, CDR2 YNNKEL (reference sequence). This CDR3 region has 12 residues. The CDR3 bases are TGTGCCAGCAGCCAAATCTCCTACGAGCAGTACTTC. Translated, it gives CASSQISYEQYF.

This clonotype was found a few times. This chain links TRBV7-9 with TRBJ2-2, with D maybe TRBD2 (6 bases). V lost 4 bases and J 5 bases, leaving 11 bases between the germline ends. Germline values: CDR1 SEHNR, CDR2 FQNEAQ (reference sequence). This CDR3 region has 14 residues. CDR3 DNA: TGTGCCAGCAGCTCCTTGGGGGGTACCGGGGAGCTGTTTTTT. As protein: CASSSLGGTGELFF.

This clonotype occurred many times. The rearrangement uses TRBV12-3 or TRBV12-4 and TRBJ2-2, with D maybe TRBD2 (7 bases). V lost 3 bases and J lost 4, with 15 bases in between. This CDR3 contains 16 residues. The CDR3 sequence: CASSFGGGSLTGELFF. CDR3 nucleotides: TGTGCCAGCAGTTTTGGGGGCGGGAGTCTCACCGGGGAGCTGTTTTTT.

This clonotype came up many times. The V and J genes are TRBV10-3 and TRBJ2-7; 11 nucleotides agree with TRBD2. The CDR3 extends over 14 amino acids. Germline-derived CDR1 and CDR2 are ENHRY and SYGVKD. The junction had 0 bases not matched to a gene; V was cut back by 2 bases and J by 3 bases. CDR3 nucleotide sequence: TGTGCCATCAGTGAGGGACTAGCGGGCTACGAGCAGTACTTC. This sequence encodes CAISEGLAGYEQYF.

This clonotype showed up just a few times. The chain joins TRBV12-3 or TRBV12-4 to TRBJ2-7; D is possibly TRBD1 (6 bases). The V and J ends lost 5 bases and 6 bases respectively, with 14 bases between them. CDR3 size: 13 residues. The CDR3 reads CASSLNRAFEQYF. CDR3 in DNA: TGTGCCAGCAGTCTTAACAGGGCGTTCGAGCAGTACTTC.

This clonotype was counted at least ten times. The chain carries TRBV20-1 and TRBJ1-2; D is uncertain. The CDR3 runs 12 residues. Germline values: CDR1 DFQATT, CDR2 SNEGSKA (reference sequence). V shed 6 bases and J shed 7 bases, with 15 bases lying between them. The CDR3, as DNA: TGCAGTGCCCCGGCACCGCGGACTGGCTACACCTTC. Its translation: CSAPAPRTGYTF.

In its sample, this clonotype was seen a few times. The chain couples TRBV29-1 to TRBJ1-2, with TRBD1 as a possible D gene (5 bases). Germline V gives CDR1 SQVTM, CDR2 ANQGSEA. This CDR3 is 14 amino acids long. Deletions cut 7 bases from V and 6 bases from J, with 21 bases between. DNA of the CDR3: TGCAGCGCATTCCTGGGGGGTATAGGCGATGGCTACACCTTC. Translated, it gives CSAFLGGIGDGYTF.

This clonotype has ten or more counts. J is TRBJ2-1 and V is TRBV7-8; 10 nucleotides agree with TRBD2. V lost 6 bases, J lost 2 bases, and 10 bases stayed unmatched. Germline CDR1 and CDR2: SGHVS and FQNEAQ. The CDR3 loop spans 17 amino acids. The CDR3 DNA reads as TGTGCCAGCAGGCGAAAGGTGGGGACTAGCGCCTACAATGAGCAGTTCTTC. Its translation: CASRRKVGTSAYNEQFF. Complete variable domain (other parts from reference TRBV7-8 and TRBJ2-1): GAGVSQSPRYKVAKRGQDVALRCDPISGHVSLFWYQQALGQGPEFLTYFQNEAQLDKSGLPSDRFFAERPEGSVSTLKIQRTQQEDSAVYLCASRRKVGTSAYNEQFFGPGTRLTVL.

This clonotype came up many times. This sequence joins TRBV6-1 and TRBJ2-7; TRBD2 matches 9 bases. The CDR3 loop spans 15 amino acids. Germline-derived CDR1 and CDR2 are MNHNS and SASEGT. V lost 4 bases, J lost 2 bases, and 6 bases stayed unmatched. The CDR3 loop is CASSALAGAAYEQYF. As DNA, the CDR3 is TGTGCCAGCAGTGCCTTAGCGGGAGCGGCCTACGAGCAGTACTTC.

The V and J genes are TRBV11-2 and TRBJ1-2, with D perhaps TRBD1 (5 bases). Trimming shortened V by 3 bases and J by 8 bases, and 19 bases separated the two germline ends. This CDR3 spans 15 amino acids. Germline assignment: CDR1 SGHAT and CDR2 FQNNGV. This chain's CDR3 is CASSFNRGTRGGYTF. The DNA for the CDR3 is TGTGCCAGCAGCTTTAACCGGGGCACCCGAGGAGGCTACACCTTC.

The chain employs TRBV18 and TRBJ2-1; 8 bases agree with TRBD2. V shed 5 bases, J shed 11 bases, and the junction held 8 bases outside the gene matches. The CDR3 is 13 amino acids. Germline CDR1 and CDR2: KGHSH and LQKENI. As DNA, the CDR3 is TGTGCCAGCTCATCCGGGACTAGAAATAAGCAGTTCTTC. Its translation is CASSSGTRNKQFF.

This clonotype was seen ten or more times. The chain joins TRBV28 to TRBJ2-1; 14 positions agree with TRBD2. V lost 5 bases and J lost 8; bases outside the gene matches: 11. CDR1 and CDR2 (germline): MDHEN, SYDVKM. The CDR3 has 17 amino acids. The CDR3 DNA sequence: TGTGCCAGCAGTACTACGGGACTAGCGGGAGTTGTGGATGAGCAGTTCTTC. Amino acids: CASSTTGLAGVVDEQFF.

This clonotype was found many times. The gene calls are TRBV28 and TRBJ2-7, with D possibly being TRBD2 (6 bases). Looked up from germline, CDR1 is MDHEN and CDR2 is SYDVKM. Trimming left V 8 bases short and J 1 base short, with 18 bases between. The CDR3 spans 15 residues. In DNA, the CDR3 is TGTGCCAGCGGGGGTCCGGCGGGACGGTCCTACGAGCAGTACTTC. It encodes CASGGPAGRSYEQYF.

This clonotype was counted only a few times. J is TRBJ2-5 and V is TRBV11-3; 7 nucleotides align to TRBD1. CDR1 and CDR2 (germline): SGHNT, YENEEA. V lost 2 bases to trimming and J lost 4 bases; unmatched junction nucleotides: 4. There are 14 residues in the CDR3. In DNA form, the CDR3 reads TGTGCCAGCAGCTTAAGAGGGGGCTCAGAGACCCAGTACTTC. Encoded protein: CASSLRGGSETQYF.

The sample holds a few counts of this clonotype. The chain uses TRBV6-2 or TRBV6-3 and TRBJ2-7; either TRBD1 or TRBD2 may supply D (5 bases each). Germline V gives CDR1 MNHEY, CDR2 SVGEGT. Trimming stripped 10 bases from V and 7 bases from J, with 23 bases between. The CDR3 is made up of 14 amino acids. The CDR3 nucleotides are TGTGCCACCCCCGGGACCGACCTCCCTCGGGAGCAGTACTTC. Its translation is CATPGTDLPREQYF.

Only a few counts were recorded for this clonotype. The rearrangement joins TRBV7-9 to TRBJ2-7, with unresolved D. The ends were cut back, 3 bases at V and 4 bases at J, with 28 bases in the middle. CDR1 and CDR2 from the germline V gene are SEHNR and FQNEAQ (reference sequence). The CDR3 extends over 19 amino acids. The CDR3 sequence: CASSLILSGPRGTPYEQYF. The CDR3 region has the DNA TGTGCCAGCAGCTTGATCCTCTCGGGTCCCCGAGGAACCCCGTACGAGCAGTACTTC.

In this sample, this clonotype turned up many times. V usage is TRBV6-5 and J usage is TRBJ2-2; D remains ambiguous. Germline CDR1 is MNHEY and CDR2 is SVGAGI. This CDR3 region has 13 residues. V was shortened by 0 bases and J by 7 bases, with 6 bases between the two germline ends. The CDR3 is CASSYSLGGELFF. For the CDR3, the DNA is TGTGCCAGCAGTTACTCACTGGGCGGGGAGCTGTTTTTT.

V and J are TRBV5-5 and TRBJ2-1, with D possibly TRBD1 on 6 matching bases. Trimming shortened V by 4 bases and J by 8 bases, and 19 bases separated the two germline ends. Germline assignment: CDR1 SGHKS and CDR2 YYEKEE (reference sequence). The CDR3 is made up of 15 amino acids. The CDR3 DNA is TGTGCCAGCAGCGCCCTGGGCGGAGCAGGGGATGAGCAGTTCTTC. It codes for CASSALGGAGDEQFF. Together with reference TRBV5-5 and TRBJ2-1, the CDR3 gives the full variable domain: DAGVTQSPTHLIKTRGQQVTLRCSPISGHKSVSWYQQVLGQGPQFIFQYYEKEERGRGNFPDRFSARQFPNYSSELNVNALLLGDSALYLCASSALGGAGDEQFFGPGTRLTVL.

This clonotype has a handful of counts. The chain uses TRBV28 and TRBJ2-1; D might be TRBD2 (7 bases). V lost 4 bases, J lost 6 bases, and 10 bases lay in between. The CDR3 has 13 amino acids. Germline values: CDR1 MDHEN, CDR2 SYDVKM. The CDR3 region is CASSWGGPNEQFF. CDR3 nucleotide sequence: TGTGCCAGCAGTTGGGGGGGGCCCAATGAGCAGTTCTTC.

The chain recombines TRBV29-1 with TRBJ2-2; either TRBD1 or TRBD2 may supply D (5 bases each). The V and J ends lost 6 bases and 5 bases respectively, with 13 bases between them. The germline V gene has CDR1 SQVTM and CDR2 ANQGSEA. The CDR3 is 13 amino acids. CDR3 in amino acids: CSVMGDRTGELFF. The CDR3 bases are TGCAGCGTCATGGGGGACCGGACCGGGGAGCTGTTTTTT.

The sample holds many counts of this clonotype. The J gene is TRBJ1-5, the V gene TRBV20-1, with TRBD1 matching 8 bases. This CDR3 comprises 14 residues. Germline CDR1 is DFQATT and CDR2 is SNEGSKA (reference sequence). J gave up 3 bases and V 4 bases, and 5 bases lay outside the gene matches. The DNA of the CDR3 is TGCAGTGCTAAGGACAGGGTTGACAATCAGCCCCAGCATTTT. Its translation: CSAKDRVDNQPQHF.

In this sample, this clonotype turned up many times. The V gene is TRBV2, the J gene TRBJ2-7; 7 nucleotides align to TRBD2. CDR3 size: 14 residues. CDR1 is SNHLY and CDR2 is FYNNEI in the germline V gene. The junction had 12 bases not matched to a gene; V was cut back by 6 bases and J by 7 bases. This CDR3 reads CASREGIIGGEQYF. CDR3 nucleotide sequence: TGTGCCAGCAGGGAGGGGATTATCGGGGGGGAGCAGTACTTC.